This T cell receptor (beta chain) was sequenced during a study of OX40 agonist ivuxolimab in advanced cancers. The data were produced by immunoSEQ multiplex PCR, yet TCRdb's version contains in-frame clones alone and is incomplete. The sample has tens of thousands of clones, approximately 91% seen once. Prior autoimmune disease or systemic immunosuppression barred patients. As concerns this clone: What it binds is not known.

Points from the study as a whole: Among T cells, CD8+ cells averaged more expanded clones than CD4+ cells. Doses of 0.1 to 3.0 mg/kg were accompanied by clonal expansion of CD4+ and CD8+ blood T cells by week 6.

The CDR3 extends over 15 amino acids. Trimming took 8 bases from V and 5 from J, leaving 19 bases between them. Germline V gene lookup returns CDR1 MDHEN and CDR2 SYDVKM. The TCR was taken from an adult with an advanced solid tumor such as melanoma, head and neck, liver or kidney cancer. The chain uses TRBV28 and TRBJ2-1; tentatively, D is TRBD2 (6 bases). Here the sequenced sample was CD4+ or CD8+ T cells sorted from blood, taken in a trial of the OX40 agonist ivuxolimab. The CDR3 region is CASLPDGGTHNEQFF. The CDR3 nucleotides are TGTGCCAGCTTACCCGACGGAGGGACCCACAATGAGCAGTTCTTC.